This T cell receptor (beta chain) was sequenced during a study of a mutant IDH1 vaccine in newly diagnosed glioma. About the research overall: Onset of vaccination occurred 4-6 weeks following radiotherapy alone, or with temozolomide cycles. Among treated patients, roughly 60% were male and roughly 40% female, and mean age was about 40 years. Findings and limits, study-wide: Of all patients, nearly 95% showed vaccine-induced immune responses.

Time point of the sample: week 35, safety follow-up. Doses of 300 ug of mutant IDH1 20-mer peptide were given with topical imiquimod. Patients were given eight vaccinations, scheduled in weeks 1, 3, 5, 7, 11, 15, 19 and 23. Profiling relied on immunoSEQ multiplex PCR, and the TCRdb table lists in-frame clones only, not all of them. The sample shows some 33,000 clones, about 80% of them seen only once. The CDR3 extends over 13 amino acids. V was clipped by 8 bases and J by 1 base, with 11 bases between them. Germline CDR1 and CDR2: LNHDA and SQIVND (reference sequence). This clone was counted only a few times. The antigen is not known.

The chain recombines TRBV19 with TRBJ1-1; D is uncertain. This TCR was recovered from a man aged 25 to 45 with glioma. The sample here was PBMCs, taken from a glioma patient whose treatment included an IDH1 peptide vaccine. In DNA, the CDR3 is TGTGCCAGTGGTCAGGTGCAGAACACTGAAGCTTTCTTT. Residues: CASGQVQNTEAFF. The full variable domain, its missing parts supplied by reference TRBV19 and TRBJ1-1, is DGGITQSPKYLFRKEGQNVTLSCEQNLNHDAMYWYRQDPGQGLRLIYYSQIVNDFQKGDIAEGYSVSREKKESFPLTVTSAQKNPTAFYLCASGQVQNTEAFFGQGTRLTVV.